Listed below are T cell receptor beta chains from one sample, sequenced in a study of CD8 T cells in Susac syndrome. One entry per CDR3 protein, called by TCRdb with MiXCR from the immunoSEQ multiplex PCR reads. The sample has 150,000 to 200,000 distinct CDR3 sequences, about 95% seen once. The sample comprised CD4+ T cells from PBMCs. The source is a human donor in good health. Each CDR3 is given with its conserved first and last residue. D genes are given only for firm matches. A row's size may be missing; if present it is once, few, many or a size class.

CDR3 protein: CAWSVQGGGWGYTF
CDR3 DNA: TGTGCCTGGAGTGTACAAGGGGGCGGCTGGGGCTACACCTTC
V gene: TRBV30
J gene: TRBJ1-2
clone size: -
D gene: TRBD1

CDR3 protein: CASSPVGFSGANVLTF
CDR3 DNA: TGTGCCAGCAGCCCGGTGGGGTTCTCTGGGGCCAACGTCCTGACTTTC
V gene: TRBV6-1
J gene: TRBJ2-6
clone size: -
D gene: -

CDR3 protein: CATSRDRDSYLYGYTF
CDR3 DNA: TGTGCCACCAGCAGAGATCGGGACAGCTACCTCTATGGCTACACCTTC
V gene: TRBV15
J gene: TRBJ1-2
clone size: -
D gene: TRBD1

CDR3 protein: CASSPGQGQDTQYF
CDR3 DNA: TGTGCCAGCAGCCCAGGACAGGGTCAAGATACGCAGTATTTT
V gene: TRBV7-3
J gene: TRBJ2-3
clone size: -
D gene: TRBD1

CDR3 protein: CASSLGQGGDTQYF
CDR3 DNA: TGTGCCAGCAGCTTGGGACAGGGGGGGGATACGCAGTATTTT
V gene: TRBV7-8
J gene: TRBJ2-3
clone size: -
D gene: TRBD1

CDR3 protein: CASSQAPGVVFF
CDR3 DNA: TGTGCCAGCAGCCAAGCTCCGGGAGTGGTGTTCTTC
V gene: TRBV3-1
J gene: TRBJ2-1
clone size: -
D gene: -

CDR3 protein: CSVDPGRYNEQFF
CDR3 DNA: TGCAGCGTTGACCCAGGGCGATACAATGAGCAGTTCTTC
V gene: TRBV29-1
J gene: TRBJ2-1
clone size: -
D gene: -

CDR3 protein: CASSQGTDRINYGYTF
CDR3 DNA: TGCGCCAGCAGCCAGGGGACAGACCGAATTAACTATGGCTACACCTTC
V gene: TRBV4-3
J gene: TRBJ1-2
clone size: -
D gene: TRBD1

CDR3 protein: CASSGEGEAFF
CDR3 DNA: TGTGCCAGCAGCGGGGAGGGTGAAGCTTTCTTT
V gene: TRBV2
J gene: TRBJ1-1
clone size: -
D gene: -

CDR3 protein: CAWSPFRTGGGYTF
CDR3 DNA: TGTGCCTGGAGTCCTTTCCGGACCGGTGGGGGCTACACCTTC
V gene: TRBV30
J gene: TRBJ1-2
clone size: -
D gene: -

CDR3 protein: CSARGETGNHYEQYF
CDR3 DNA: TGCAGTGCTAGAGGGGAGACAGGGAACCACTACGAGCAGTACTTC
V gene: TRBV20-1
J gene: TRBJ2-7
clone size: -
D gene: TRBD1

CDR3 protein: CASSLGRGPYEQYF
CDR3 DNA: TGTGCCAGCAGTTTGGGCAGGGGACCCTACGAGCAGTACTTC
V gene: TRBV12-3/TRBV12-4
J gene: TRBJ2-7
clone size: -
D gene: -

CDR3 protein: CASSQAAGSSYEQYF
CDR3 DNA: TGTGCCAGCAGCCAAGCGGCGGGCAGCTCCTACGAGCAGTACTTC
V gene: TRBV3-1
J gene: TRBJ2-7
clone size: -
D gene: -

CDR3 protein: CASSPGQGRLHEQYF
CDR3 DNA: TGTGCCAGCAGTCCCGGACAGGGGAGGCTGCACGAGCAGTACTTC
V gene: TRBV7-9
J gene: TRBJ2-7
clone size: -
D gene: TRBD1

CDR3 protein: CSARRQSNQPQHF
CDR3 DNA: TGCAGTGCTAGGCGACAGTCCAATCAGCCCCAGCATTTT
V gene: TRBV20-1
J gene: TRBJ1-5
clone size: -
D gene: -

CDR3 protein: CASSLAVGEEQYF
CDR3 DNA: TGTGCCAGCAGCTTAGCGGTTGGGGAGGAGCAGTACTTC
V gene: TRBV7-9
J gene: TRBJ2-7
clone size: -
D gene: -

CDR3 protein: CSAHVSLAKNIQYF
CDR3 DNA: TGCAGCGCCCATGTCTCACTAGCCAAAAACATTCAGTACTTC
V gene: TRBV29-1
J gene: TRBJ2-4
clone size: -
D gene: -

CDR3 protein: CASSLGQTYEQYF
CDR3 DNA: TGTGCCAGTAGTTTAGGACAAACCTACGAGCAGTACTTC
V gene: TRBV19
J gene: TRBJ2-7
clone size: -
D gene: -

CDR3 protein: CASSYRAGEESEQYF
CDR3 DNA: TGTGCCAGCAGTTACCGAGCGGGAGAGGAGTCCGAGCAGTACTTC
V gene: TRBV6-6
J gene: TRBJ2-7
clone size: -
D gene: TRBD2

CDR3 protein: CATQRGRYNEQFF
CDR3 DNA: TGTGCCACCCAGCGGGGCCGGTACAATGAGCAGTTCTTC
V gene: TRBV6-2/TRBV6-3
J gene: TRBJ2-1
clone size: -
D gene: TRBD2

CDR3 protein: CSVAVNTEAFF
CDR3 DNA: TGCAGCGTTGCAGTGAACACTGAAGCTTTCTTT
V gene: TRBV29-1
J gene: TRBJ1-1
clone size: -
D gene: -

CDR3 protein: CAWLPGHSYNEQFF
CDR3 DNA: TGTGCCTGGTTGCCAGGGCACTCCTACAATGAGCAGTTCTTC
V gene: TRBV30
J gene: TRBJ2-1
clone size: -
D gene: -

CDR3 protein: CSAVGTGSYEQYF
CDR3 DNA: TGCAGTGCGGTGGGGACAGGCTCCTACGAGCAGTACTTC
V gene: TRBV20-1
J gene: TRBJ2-7
clone size: few
D gene: TRBD1

CDR3 protein: CASSLSRAGNTIYF
CDR3 DNA: TGTGCCAGCAGTTTAAGCAGAGCTGGAAACACCATATATTTT
V gene: TRBV28
J gene: TRBJ1-3
clone size: -
D gene: -

CDR3 protein: CASSLSTEPQHF
CDR3 DNA: TGTGCCAGCAGTTTATCAACAGAGCCCCAGCATTTT
V gene: TRBV12-3/TRBV12-4
J gene: TRBJ1-5
clone size: -
D gene: -

CDR3 protein: CASTGFLSQPQHF
CDR3 DNA: TGTGCCAGCACGGGGTTTTTGAGTCAGCCCCAGCATTTT
V gene: TRBV2
J gene: TRBJ1-5
clone size: -
D gene: -

CDR3 protein: CSAPGRTSNNEQFF
CDR3 DNA: TGCAGTGCTCCAGGGCGGACTTCCAACAATGAGCAGTTCTTC
V gene: TRBV20-1
J gene: TRBJ2-1
clone size: -
D gene: -

CDR3 protein: CSSSGAGRTYEQYF
CDR3 DNA: TGCAGTTCCAGTGGGGCGGGTCGGACCTACGAGCAGTACTTC
V gene: TRBV20-1
J gene: TRBJ2-7
clone size: once
D gene: -

CDR3 protein: CSARGSGRTDTQYF
CDR3 DNA: TGCAGTGCTAGAGGGTCAGGAAGGACAGATACGCAGTATTTT
V gene: TRBV20-1
J gene: TRBJ2-3
clone size: -
D gene: -

CDR3 protein: CASSVSGVGTGELFF
CDR3 DNA: TGTGCCAGCAGCGTATCAGGGGTGGGCACCGGGGAGCTGTTTTTT
V gene: TRBV9
J gene: TRBJ2-2
clone size: -
D gene: -

CDR3 protein: CASSSLAGVNEQFF
CDR3 DNA: TGTGCCAGCAGTTCACTAGCGGGAGTCAATGAGCAGTTCTTC
V gene: TRBV6-6
J gene: TRBJ2-1
clone size: -
D gene: TRBD2

CDR3 protein: CASSPSLDRNTEAFF
CDR3 DNA: TGTGCCAGCTCACCCTCTTTAGACAGGAACACTGAAGCTTTCTTT
V gene: TRBV18
J gene: TRBJ1-1
clone size: -
D gene: -

CDR3 protein: CASKRTTNTEAFF
CDR3 DNA: TGTGCCAGCAAAAGGACAACGAACACTGAAGCTTTCTTT
V gene: TRBV27
J gene: TRBJ1-1
clone size: -
D gene: -

CDR3 protein: CASSLGDSKNIQYF
CDR3 DNA: TGTGCCAGCAGCCTCGGGGACAGCAAAAACATTCAGTACTTC
V gene: TRBV5-6
J gene: TRBJ2-4
clone size: -
D gene: TRBD1

CDR3 protein: CATSEKGLTYGYTF
CDR3 DNA: TGTGCCACCAGTGAAAAGGGGCTCACTTATGGCTACACCTTC
V gene: TRBV24-1
J gene: TRBJ1-2
clone size: once
D gene: -

CDR3 protein: CASSRGSIQYF
CDR3 DNA: TGTGCCAGCAGCCGGGGGAGCATTCAGTACTTC
V gene: TRBV4-2
J gene: TRBJ2-4
clone size: -
D gene: -

CDR3 protein: CASSFRPDPGAETQYF
CDR3 DNA: TGTGCCAGCAGTTTCCGCCCGGACCCCGGGGCAGAGACCCAGTACTTC
V gene: TRBV28
J gene: TRBJ2-5
clone size: -
D gene: -

CDR3 protein: CASSQDWGTDTQYF
CDR3 DNA: TGTGCCAGCAGCCAAGATTGGGGCACAGATACGCAGTATTTT
V gene: TRBV14
J gene: TRBJ2-3
clone size: few
D gene: -

CDR3 protein: CSARGAGATYEQYF
CDR3 DNA: TGCAGTGCTAGAGGTGCAGGCGCAACCTACGAGCAGTACTTC
V gene: TRBV20-1
J gene: TRBJ2-7
clone size: few
D gene: -

CDR3 protein: CASSPQGRRNQPQHF
CDR3 DNA: TGTGCCAGCAGCCCACAGGGGAGAAGGAATCAGCCCCAGCATTTT
V gene: TRBV27
J gene: TRBJ1-5
clone size: -
D gene: TRBD1

CDR3 protein: CASSPLGFIEQFF
CDR3 DNA: TGTGCCAGCAGCCCGCTTGGGTTTATTGAGCAGTTCTTC
V gene: TRBV3-1
J gene: TRBJ2-1
clone size: -
D gene: -

CDR3 protein: CASSILGGTGELFF
CDR3 DNA: TGCGCCAGCAGCATACTAGGAGGCACCGGGGAGCTGTTTTTT
V gene: TRBV5-1
J gene: TRBJ2-2
clone size: once
D gene: -

CDR3 protein: CASRSGRRQYF
CDR3 DNA: TGTGCCAGCAGGTCAGGGAGGCGGCAGTACTTC
V gene: TRBV11-2
J gene: TRBJ2-7
clone size: -
D gene: -

CDR3 protein: CAWSVGQGYNEPQHF
CDR3 DNA: TGTGCCTGGAGTGTAGGGCAGGGGTATAATGAGCCCCAGCATTTT
V gene: TRBV30
J gene: TRBJ1-5
clone size: -
D gene: -

CDR3 protein: CASSIRTVWDRTDTQYF
CDR3 DNA: TGTGCCAGCAGTATACGGACTGTATGGGATCGCACAGATACGCAGTATTTT
V gene: TRBV28
J gene: TRBJ2-3
clone size: -
D gene: -